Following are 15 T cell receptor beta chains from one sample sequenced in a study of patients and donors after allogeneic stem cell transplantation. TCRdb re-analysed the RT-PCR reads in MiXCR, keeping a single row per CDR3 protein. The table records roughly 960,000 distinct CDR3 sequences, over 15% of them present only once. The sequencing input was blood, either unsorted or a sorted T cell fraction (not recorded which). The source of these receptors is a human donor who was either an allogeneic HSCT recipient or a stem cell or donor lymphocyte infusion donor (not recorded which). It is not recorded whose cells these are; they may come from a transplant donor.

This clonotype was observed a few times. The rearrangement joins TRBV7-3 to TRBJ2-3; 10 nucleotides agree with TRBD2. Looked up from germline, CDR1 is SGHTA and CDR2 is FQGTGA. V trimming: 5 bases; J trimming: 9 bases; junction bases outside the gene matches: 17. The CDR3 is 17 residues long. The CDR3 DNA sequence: TGTGCCAGCAGCCGATGGACTAGCGGCAATCAGGGGGAGACGCAGTATTTT. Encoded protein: CASSRWTSGNQGETQYF.

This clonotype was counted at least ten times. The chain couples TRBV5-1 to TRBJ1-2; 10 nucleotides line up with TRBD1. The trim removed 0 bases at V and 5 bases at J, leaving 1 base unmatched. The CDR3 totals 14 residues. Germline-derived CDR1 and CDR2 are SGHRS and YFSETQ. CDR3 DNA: TGCGCCAGCAGCTTGGAGGGACAGGGGTATGGCTACACCTTC. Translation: CASSLEGQGYGYTF.

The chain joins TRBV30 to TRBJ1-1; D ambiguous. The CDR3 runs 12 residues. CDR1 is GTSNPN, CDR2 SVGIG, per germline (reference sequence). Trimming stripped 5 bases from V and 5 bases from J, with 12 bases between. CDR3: CAWDRIFTEAFF. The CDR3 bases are TGTGCCTGGGATAGGATATTTACTGAAGCTTTCTTT.

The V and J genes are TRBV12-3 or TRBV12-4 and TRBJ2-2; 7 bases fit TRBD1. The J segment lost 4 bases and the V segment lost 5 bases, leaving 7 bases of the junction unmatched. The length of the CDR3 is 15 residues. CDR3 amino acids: CASSQTGLRTGELFF. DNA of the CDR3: TGTGCCAGCAGTCAGACAGGGCTTCGCACCGGGGAGCTGTTTTTT.

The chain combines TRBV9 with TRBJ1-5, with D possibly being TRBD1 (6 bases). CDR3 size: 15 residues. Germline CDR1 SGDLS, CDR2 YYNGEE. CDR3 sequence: CAAWGPAYSNQPQHF. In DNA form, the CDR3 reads TGTGCAGCTTGGGGGCCAGCCTATAGCAATCAGCCCCAGCATTTT.

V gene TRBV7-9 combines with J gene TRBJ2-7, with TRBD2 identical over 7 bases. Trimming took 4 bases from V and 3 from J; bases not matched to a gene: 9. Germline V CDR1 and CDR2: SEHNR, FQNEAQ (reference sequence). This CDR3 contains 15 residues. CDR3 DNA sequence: TGTGCCAGCAGCTCCACCCGGGACTACAACTACGAGCAGTACTTC. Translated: CASSSTRDYNYEQYF.

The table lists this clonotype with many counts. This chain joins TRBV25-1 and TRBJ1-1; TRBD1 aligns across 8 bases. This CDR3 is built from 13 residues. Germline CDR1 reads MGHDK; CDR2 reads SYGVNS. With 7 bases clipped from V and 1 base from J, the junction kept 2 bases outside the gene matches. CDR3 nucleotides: TGTGCCAGCAAGGGACAGGCGAACACTGAAGCTTTCTTT. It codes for CASKGQANTEAFF.

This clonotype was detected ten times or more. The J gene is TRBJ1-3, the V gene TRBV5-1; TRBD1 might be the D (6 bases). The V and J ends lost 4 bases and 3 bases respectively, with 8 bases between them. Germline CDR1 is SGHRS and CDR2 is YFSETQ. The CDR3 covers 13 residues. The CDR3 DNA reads TGCGCCAGCAGCGTGGACAGTGGAAACACCATATATTTT. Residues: CASSVDSGNTIYF.

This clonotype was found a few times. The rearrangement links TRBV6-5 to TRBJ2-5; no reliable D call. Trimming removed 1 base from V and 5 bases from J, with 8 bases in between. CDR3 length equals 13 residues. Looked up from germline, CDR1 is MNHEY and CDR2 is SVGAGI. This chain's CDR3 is CASSYYRMETQYF. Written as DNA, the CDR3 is TGTGCCAGCAGTTACTACCGGATGGAGACCCAGTACTTC.

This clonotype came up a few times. DNA of the CDR3: TGTGCCAGCACCCCGAACGGAAACACCATATATTTT. As protein: CASTPNGNTIYF. The chain has TRBV6-5 and TRBJ1-3; D ambiguous. This CDR3 has 12 amino acids. CDR1 is MNHEY, CDR2 SVGAGI, per germline. The V end lost 7 bases, the J end lost 4 bases, and 8 bases lay between the germline ends.

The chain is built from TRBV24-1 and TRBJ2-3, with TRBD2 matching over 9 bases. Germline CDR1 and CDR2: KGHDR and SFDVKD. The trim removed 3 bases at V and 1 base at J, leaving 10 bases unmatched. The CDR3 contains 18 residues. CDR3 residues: CATSDNARTSEGTDTQYF. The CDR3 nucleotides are TGTGCCACCAGTGATAACGCCAGGACTAGCGAAGGCACAGATACGCAGTATTTT.

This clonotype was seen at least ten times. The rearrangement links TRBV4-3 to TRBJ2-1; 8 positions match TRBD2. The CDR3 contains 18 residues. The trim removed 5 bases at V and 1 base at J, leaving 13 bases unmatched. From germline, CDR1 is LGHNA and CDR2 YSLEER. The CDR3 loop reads CASSTTFAGGSSYNEQFF. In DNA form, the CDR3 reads TGCGCCAGCAGCACTACTTTCGCGGGGGGCAGTTCCTACAATGAGCAGTTCTTC.

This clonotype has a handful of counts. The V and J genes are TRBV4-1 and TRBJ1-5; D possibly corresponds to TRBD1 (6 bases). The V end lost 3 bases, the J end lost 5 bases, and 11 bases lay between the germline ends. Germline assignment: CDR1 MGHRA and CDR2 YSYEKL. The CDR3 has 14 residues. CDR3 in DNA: TGCGCCAGCAGCCAGGTTACAGGGTATCAGCCCCAGCATTTT. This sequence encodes CASSQVTGYQPQHF.

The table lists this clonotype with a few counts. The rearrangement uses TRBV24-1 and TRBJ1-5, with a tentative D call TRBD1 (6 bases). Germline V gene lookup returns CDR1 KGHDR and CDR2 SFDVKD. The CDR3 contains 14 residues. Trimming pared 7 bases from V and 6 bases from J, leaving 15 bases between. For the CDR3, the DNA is TGTGCCACCAGCGTAGGGGGGCCGGGTCAGCCCCAGCATTTT. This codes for CATSVGGPGQPQHF.

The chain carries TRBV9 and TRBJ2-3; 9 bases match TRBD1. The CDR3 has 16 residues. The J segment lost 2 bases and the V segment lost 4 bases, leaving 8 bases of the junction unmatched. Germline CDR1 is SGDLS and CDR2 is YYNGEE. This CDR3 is CASSFTGGDPTDTQYF. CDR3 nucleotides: TGTGCCAGCAGCTTCACAGGGGGCGATCCCACAGATACGCAGTATTTT.